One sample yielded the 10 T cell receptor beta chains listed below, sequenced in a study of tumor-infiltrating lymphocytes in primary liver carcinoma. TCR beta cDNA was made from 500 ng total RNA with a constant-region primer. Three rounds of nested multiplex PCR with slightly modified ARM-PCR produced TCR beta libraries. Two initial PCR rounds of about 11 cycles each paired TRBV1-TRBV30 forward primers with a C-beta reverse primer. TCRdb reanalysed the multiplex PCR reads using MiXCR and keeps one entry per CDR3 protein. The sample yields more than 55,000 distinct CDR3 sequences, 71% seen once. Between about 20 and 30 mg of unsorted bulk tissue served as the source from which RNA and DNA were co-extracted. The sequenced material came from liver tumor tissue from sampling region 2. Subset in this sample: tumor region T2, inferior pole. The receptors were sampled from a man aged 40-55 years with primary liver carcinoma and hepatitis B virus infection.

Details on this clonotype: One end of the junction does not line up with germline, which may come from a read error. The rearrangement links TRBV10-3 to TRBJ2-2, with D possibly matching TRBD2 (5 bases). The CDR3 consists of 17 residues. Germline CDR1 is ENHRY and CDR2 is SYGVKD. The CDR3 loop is CAISEFEVGPDTGKLFF. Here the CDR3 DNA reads TGTGCCATCAGTGAGTTCGAAGTCGGGCCAGACACGGGGAAGCTATTTTTT.

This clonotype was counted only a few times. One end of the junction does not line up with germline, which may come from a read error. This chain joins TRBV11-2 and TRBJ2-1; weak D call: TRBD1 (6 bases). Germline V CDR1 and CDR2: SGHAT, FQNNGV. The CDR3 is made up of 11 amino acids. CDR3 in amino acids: CARSLDRRQFF. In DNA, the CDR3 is TGTGCCAGAAGCTTAGACAGGAGGCAGTTCTTC. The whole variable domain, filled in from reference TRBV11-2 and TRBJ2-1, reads EAGVAQSPRYKIIEKRQSVAFWCNPISGHATLYWYQQILGQGPKLLIQFQNNGVVDDSQLPKDRFSAERLKGVDSTLKIQPAKLEDSAVYLCARSLDRRQFFGPGTRLTVL.

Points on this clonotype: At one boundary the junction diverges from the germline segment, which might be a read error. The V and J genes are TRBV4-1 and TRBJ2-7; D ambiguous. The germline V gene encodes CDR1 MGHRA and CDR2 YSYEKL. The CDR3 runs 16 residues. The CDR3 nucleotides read TGTGCCAGCAGCCAATCCCTAACGGAGCCACCTTACGAGCAATACTTC. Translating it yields CASSQSLTEPPYEQYF.

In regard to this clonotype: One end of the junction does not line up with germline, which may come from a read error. The CDR3 DNA is TGTGCCAGCAGTATGGGGACACGGGGGTCCTACGAGCACTGCTTC. Its protein is CASSMGTRGSYEHCF. V is TRBV12-3 or TRBV12-4 and J is TRBJ2-7; the D gene could be TRBD1 or TRBD2 (6 bases each). This CDR3 is built from 15 residues.

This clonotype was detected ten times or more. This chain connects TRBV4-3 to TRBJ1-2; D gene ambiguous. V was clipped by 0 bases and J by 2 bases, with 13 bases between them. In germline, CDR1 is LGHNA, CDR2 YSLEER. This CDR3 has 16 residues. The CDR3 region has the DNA TGCGCCAGCAGCCAAGATCTAGGATTCCGAAACTATGGCTACACCTTC. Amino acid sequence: CASSQDLGFRNYGYTF.

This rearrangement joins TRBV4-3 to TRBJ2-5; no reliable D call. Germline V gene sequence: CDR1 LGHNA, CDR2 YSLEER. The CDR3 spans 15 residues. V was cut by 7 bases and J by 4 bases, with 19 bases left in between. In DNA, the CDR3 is TGCGCCAGCAACCAGGATGCGGATCCTCGAGAGACCCAGTACTTC. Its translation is CASNQDADPRETQYF.

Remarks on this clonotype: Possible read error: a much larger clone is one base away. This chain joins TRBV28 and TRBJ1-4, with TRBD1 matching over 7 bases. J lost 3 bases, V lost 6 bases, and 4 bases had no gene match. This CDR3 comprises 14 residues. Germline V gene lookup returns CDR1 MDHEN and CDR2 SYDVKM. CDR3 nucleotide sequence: TGTGCCAGCAGGGAGGGGGCCGCTAATGAAAAACTGTTTTTT. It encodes CASREGAANEKLFF.

Written as DNA, the CDR3 is TGCGCCAGCAGTGAGTGGAAGAGCTCAAGCACAGATACGCAGTATTTT. It specifies CASSEWKSSSTDTQYF. The chain recombines TRBV10-1 with TRBJ2-3, with D uncertain. V was trimmed by 1 base and J by 0 bases, leaving 11 bases between them. CDR1 and CDR2 (germline): WNHNN, SYGVQD (reference sequence). This CDR3 is 16 amino acids long.

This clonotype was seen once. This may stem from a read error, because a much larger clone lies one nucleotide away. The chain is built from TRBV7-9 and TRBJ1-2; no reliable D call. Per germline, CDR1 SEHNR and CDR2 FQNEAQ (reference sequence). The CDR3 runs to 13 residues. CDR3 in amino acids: CTSSLGIERGYTF. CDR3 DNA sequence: TGTACCAGCAGCTTAGGTATCGAAAGGGGCTACACCTTC.

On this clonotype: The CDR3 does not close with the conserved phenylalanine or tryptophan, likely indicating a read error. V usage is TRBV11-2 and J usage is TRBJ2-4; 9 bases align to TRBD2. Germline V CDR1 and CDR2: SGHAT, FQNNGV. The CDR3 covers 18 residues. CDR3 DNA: TGCACCAGCAGCTCAACATATAGCGGGAGAGCTACCAAAAACATTCAGTACCTC. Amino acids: CTSSSTYSGRATKNIQYL.